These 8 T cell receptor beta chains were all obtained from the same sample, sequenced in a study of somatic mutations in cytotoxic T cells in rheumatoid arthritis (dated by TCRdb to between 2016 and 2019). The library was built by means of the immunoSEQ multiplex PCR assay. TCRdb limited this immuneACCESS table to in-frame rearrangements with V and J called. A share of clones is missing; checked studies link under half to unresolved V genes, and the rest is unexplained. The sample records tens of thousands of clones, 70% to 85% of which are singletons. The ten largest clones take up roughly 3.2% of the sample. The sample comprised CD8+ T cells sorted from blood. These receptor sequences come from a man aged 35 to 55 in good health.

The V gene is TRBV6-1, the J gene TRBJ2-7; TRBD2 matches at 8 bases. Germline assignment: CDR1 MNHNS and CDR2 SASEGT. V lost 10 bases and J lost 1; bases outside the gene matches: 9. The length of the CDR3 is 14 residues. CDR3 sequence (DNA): TGTGCCATTACTCCGGGACTAGGGTCCTACGAGCAGTACTTC. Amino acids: CAITPGLGSYEQYF.

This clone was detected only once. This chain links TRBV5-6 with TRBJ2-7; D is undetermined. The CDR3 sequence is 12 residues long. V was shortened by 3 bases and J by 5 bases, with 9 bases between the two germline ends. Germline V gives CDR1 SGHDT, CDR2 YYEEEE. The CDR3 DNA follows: TGTGCCAGCAGCTATGGTACGGACGAGCAGTACTTC. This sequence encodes CASSYGTDEQYF.

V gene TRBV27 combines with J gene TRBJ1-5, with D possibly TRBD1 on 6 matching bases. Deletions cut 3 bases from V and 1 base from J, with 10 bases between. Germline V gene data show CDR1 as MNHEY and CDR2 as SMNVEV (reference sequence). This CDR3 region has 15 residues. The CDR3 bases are TGTGCCAGCAGTTTGGCGGGGGCCAGCAATCAGCCCCAGCATTTT. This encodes CASSLAGASNQPQHF.

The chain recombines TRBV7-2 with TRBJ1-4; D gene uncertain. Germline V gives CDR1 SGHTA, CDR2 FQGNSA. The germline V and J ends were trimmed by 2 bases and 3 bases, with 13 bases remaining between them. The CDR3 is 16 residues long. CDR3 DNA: TGTGCCAGCAGCTTAAAGGGTAGTTCTGCTAATGAAAAACTGTTTTTT. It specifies CASSLKGSSANEKLFF.

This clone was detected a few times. CDR3 residues: CASSQEGGEPGTAFF. CDR3 DNA sequence: TGTGCCAGCAGCCAAGAAGGGGGGGAACCAGGTACAGCTTTCTTT. The V call is TRBV4-2, the J call TRBJ1-1; a weak D match, TRBD1 (6 bases). With 0 bases removed from V and 10 bases from J, the gap between germline ends came to 18 bases. Germline V CDR1 and CDR2: LGHNA, YNFKEQ. The CDR3 is 15 amino acids.

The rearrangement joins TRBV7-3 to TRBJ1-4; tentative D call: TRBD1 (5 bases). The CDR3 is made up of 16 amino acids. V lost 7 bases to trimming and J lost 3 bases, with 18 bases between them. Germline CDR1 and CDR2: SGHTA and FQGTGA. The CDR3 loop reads CASKQIKGCANEKLFF. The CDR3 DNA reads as TGTGCCAGCAAGCAAATAAAGGGGTGCGCTAATGAAAAACTGTTTTTT. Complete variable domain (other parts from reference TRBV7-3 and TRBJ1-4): GAGVSQTPSNKVTEKGKYVELRCDPISGHTALYWYRQSLGQGPEFLIYFQGTGAADDSGLPNDRFFAVRPEGSVSTLKIQRTERGDSAVYLCASKQIKGCANEKLFFGSGTQLSVL.

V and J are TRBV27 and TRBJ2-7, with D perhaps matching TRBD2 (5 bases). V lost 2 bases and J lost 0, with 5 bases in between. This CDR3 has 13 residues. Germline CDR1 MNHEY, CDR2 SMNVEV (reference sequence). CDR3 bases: TGTGCCAGCAGTTTAGGACTCTCCTACGAGCAGTACTTC. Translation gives CASSLGLSYEQYF.

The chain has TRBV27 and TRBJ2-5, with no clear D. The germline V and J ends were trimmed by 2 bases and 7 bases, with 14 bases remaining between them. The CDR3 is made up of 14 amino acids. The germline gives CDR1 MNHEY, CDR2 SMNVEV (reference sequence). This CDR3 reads CASSLGHGFGTQYF. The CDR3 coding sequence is TGTGCCAGCAGTTTAGGGCATGGCTTTGGGACCCAGTACTTC.